This T cell receptor (beta chain) was profiled in a study of cytomegalovirus exposure and HLA in healthy donors (dated by TCRdb to 2016 to 2017). Background on the whole study: An earlier analysis of more than 550 of the donors reported approximately 260 Gb of sequence data and around 110 million unique TCR beta sequences obtained from around 170 million T cells. All discovery cohort repertoires had been generated on a single sequencing platform. To predict cytomegalovirus infection status, the study combined high-throughput TCR immunosequencing, statistical association of individual TCRs with disease status, and machine learning. Donor age, sex, ethnicity and CMV serostatus were compiled alongside the repertoire data. The study used immunosequencing to profile the T cell repertoires of several hundred subjects and linked those repertoires to cytomegalovirus serostatus. The study was designed to test whether signatures of past pathogen exposure could be identified by cataloging public T cell receptors. A later analysis re-analyzed previously published TCR beta repertoires from approximately 700 donors and added high-resolution HLA genotyping to study TCR occurrence patterns. Among under 450 genotyped donors of the cohort, an average of about 240,000 unique TCR beta nucleotide sequences were sequenced per donor, 15% to 20% of them non-productive. The genetic ancestry cluster associated with self-reported Caucasian donors included over 65% of the roughly 400 genotyped donors. Typing coverage varied by locus: roughly 629-640 donors for A, B, C, DRB1 and DQB1; approximately 520 for DQA1; 600 to 610 for DPA1; some 470 for DPB1. An earlier analysis of 587 of the donors applied high-throughput TCR beta sequencing to assess whether each TCR beta V gene segment acted as functional or pseudogenic. A few DR-DQ haplotypes were treated as single units for association and clustering because of strong linkage in the cohort. A separate validation cohort of 90 to 150 different subjects was used in addition to the 666-subject first cohort. Rather than drawing on any new phenotypic data, the later analysis identified candidate immune exposures from TCR beta sequences and the way those sequences occurred across donors. A later genetic analysis used genome-wide SNP genotypes for about 60% of the 666 donors, treating that subset as a discovery cohort. HLA typing included class I and class II loci at four-digit resolution. Roughly 300 gigabases of sequencing data and about 92 million unique TCR sequences made up an early release that covered 500 to 700 HLA-typed donors.

The cohort was made up of roughly 670 healthy bone marrow donors. At the time of sampling, all cohort members were nominally healthy, though unrecorded immune exposures were likely present. The donor tested CMV seronegative, placing the donor among the roughly 350 seronegative members of the cohort. Each donor provided a peripheral blood sample, and peripheral blood mononuclear cells were used for TCR beta sequencing. Genomic DNA extraction from the blood cell samples was performed with the Qiagen DNeasy Blood Extraction Kit. A remark on this clone: What antigen it recognizes has not been identified. The input lacks base qualities; no much larger clone sits a single base away.

Libraries were prepared through the immunoSEQ multiplex PCR assay. For the multiplex PCR, a mixture combining 60 forward primers for TCR Vbeta segments and 13 reverse primers for TCR Jbeta segments was used. The CDR3 region of rearranged TCR beta genes was amplified from genomic DNA by a multiplex PCR assay. On the Illumina HiSeq System, the amplified TCR beta libraries were sequenced as 87-base-pair reads. The source study handled its data this way. Across the 600 to 700 repertoires, a later analysis counted roughly 77 million unique TCR beta chains, around 11 million of which were shared by at least two donors. Raw reads were error-corrected and collapsed into unique sequences by a nearest-neighbor algorithm in which closely related sequences were merged to remove PCR and sequencing errors. To assign V, D and J gene segments, CDR3 sequences were aligned to IMGT reference sequences. Each retained sequence needed at least a six-nucleotide match to both a V gene segment and a J gene segment. A rearrangement counted as productive if the CDR3 had no stop codons and remained in frame with V and J, and every other rearrangement counted as non-productive. Following IMGT convention, CDR3 was defined as the stretch from the second conserved V-encoded cysteine up to the conserved J-encoded phenylalanine. The earlier analysis of roughly 590 of the donors excluded any sequence lacking an unambiguous match to a single V gene segment. In an earlier analysis of almost 600 of the donors, a V segment was called functional when productive rearrangements were above 56.7%, and segregating when the standard deviation between donors exceeded 5%. A statistical classification framework was built to diagnose cytomegalovirus status from the catalog of TCR beta chain sequences. In a later analysis, TCR nucleotide sequences were compared against IMGT/GENE-DB human TR gene sequences so that V and J genes could be assigned. In a later analysis, CDR3 sequences and most-parsimonious VDJ recombination scenarios were assigned using the TCRdist pipeline. In a later analysis, each TCR beta chain was defined by its CDR3 amino acid sequence together with its V-gene family, and reads without a unique V-gene family were excluded. As a way to deal with suspected cross-contamination and a sequencing artifact, a later analysis dropped over 550 nucleotide sequences that were highly shared and had low generation probability. For each public chain, a later analysis derived a clonal expansion index from normalized ranks of inferred template counts within each repertoire. In a later analysis, generation probabilities were computed using a VDJ recombination model fitted to out-of-frame rearrangements, and the results were checked against IGoR. Hypergeometric tests were used in a later analysis to score TCR-TCR, TCR-HLA and TCR-CMV co-occurrence, with a repertoire-size bias correction applied to the TCR pairs. False discovery rates were estimated in a later analysis by permuting HLA or CMV assignments 20 times. A later analysis grouped co-occurring TCRs with DBSCAN, adding TCRdist sequence similarity when clustering within HLA-allele-positive subsets. Repertoires with fewer than 30,000 or more than 120,000 public chains were left out of co-occurrence clustering, as were four to six repertoires with anomalous nucleotide sharing. TCRdb carries this immuneACCESS record with in-frame sequences only. Its versions omit some clonotypes, under half of them owing to an unresolved V gene in the studies checked, with the rest unexplained. That table is the source of V, J and clone size, and D and trimming were worked out from the DNA. The sample table contains about 130,000 clones; only one count was recorded for nearly 80% of them. The ten largest clones capture over 2% of the sample.

Study-wide conclusions, independent of this receptor: Because HLA typing was unavailable for some donors at each locus, only the typed subset was used in association tests. Assigning TCR associations to individual alleles was difficult when HLA alleles, especially DR and DQ, strongly co-occurred. Specific HLA alleles were associated with 15,000 to 20,000 TCR beta sequences at a false discovery rate of 0.05 in a later analysis. Linkage disequilibrium might explain the correlated functional status among segregating V segments, but an unknown experimental factor could not be excluded. Because counts were too low, seventeen rarely observed V segments, including chromosome 9 orphons, were excluded from the earlier analysis of 587 of the donors. In both the original and validation cohorts, the classifier was reported to diagnose cytomegalovirus status with high specificity and sensitivity. A later analysis found that most CMV-associated TCR beta chains appeared HLA-restricted, with HLA associations seemingly driven largely by CMV exposure. Some IMGT-functional V segments, including TRBV6-2 and TRBV6-3, could not be told apart with the 87-base-pair reads, so those segments were excluded. According to a later analysis, TCR association rates differed among HLA loci, with DRB1 alleles showing the most associated TCRs and HLA-C alleles showing the fewest. A further reported finding was that TCR beta sequences accurately predicted the HLA-A and HLA-B alleles for most subjects in the first cohort. An association between a missense DCLRE1C variant and V-gene and J-gene trimming of TCR beta chains was found in a later genetic analysis and replicated in an independent cohort. For the cohort, immune exposure information was limited to CMV serostatus. In a later analysis, HLA-associated TCR beta chains showed more clonal expansion and lower generation probabilities than non-associated chains that were equally common. An earlier analysis of approximately 570 of the donors showed that most TCR beta V segments appeared in productive rearrangements either about 87% or about 30% of the time, which broadly matched IMGT annotations. Presence/absence analyses assumed roughly uniform sequencing depth across donors, an assumption that may not hold. A group of highly shared sequence variants was considered likely to be a technical artifact of the sequencing pipeline. According to the authors, the approach could potentially be generalized to other disease states and immunological phenotypes. A later analysis reported that several top co-occurrence clusters appeared linked to parvovirus B19, influenza, CMV and Epstein-Barr virus. Most TCR sequences were observed very rarely across donors, whereas some public TCRs were present in many individuals. The study listed 150 to 200 TCR beta chains as associated with cytomegalovirus. A few of the identified cytomegalovirus-associated TCR beta chains were confirmed in vitro to be specific for cytomegalovirus antigens. The cohort was sequenced for TCR beta chains only, and without alpha or paired-chain data the features that could be detected were limited. A later genetic analysis reported fewer N-insertions in productive TCRs among donors in an Asian-associated ancestry cluster than the roughly 620-donor mean.

From a lookup of the germline V gene, CDR1 and CDR2 are MGHRA and YSYEKL. The CDR3 starts with the cysteine, ends with the phenylalanine, and has 15 residues. Only CDR3 DNA is held: 45 bases, read in frame from base 1. The sequencing input was PBMCs. The receptor was derived from a man younger than 40 in good health and CMV-seronegative. The chain is assembled from TRBV4-1 and TRBJ2-5; 8 bases in the middle match TRBD1. The DNA end is more similar to TRBJ2-7, so the J call may be wrong. The CDR3 corresponds to CASSPYRGSSYEQYF. The DNA sequence follows: TGCGCCAGCAGCCCATACAGGGGGAGCTCCTACGAGCAGTACTTC.